Given below is one T cell receptor beta chain in context. Its antigen is unknown. Use of 60 Vbeta and 13 Jbeta primers characterized the PCR. The repertoire was sequenced with immunoSEQ multiplex PCR; TCRdb's copy has only in-frame clones and lacks some. The table includes 85,000 to 100,000 clones, approximately 72% detected once. This record comes from a study of cytomegalovirus exposure and HLA in healthy donors. Findings and limits, study-wide: Cytomegalovirus association was assigned to around 150 TCR beta chains.

Though probably carrying unrecorded immune exposures, donors were nominally healthy at sampling. The V gene lost 5 bases and the J gene lost 0 bases, with 7 bases spanning the gap. From germline, CDR1 is WNHNN and CDR2 SYGVQD (reference sequence). The CDR3 runs to 13 residues. The sample was PBMCs. The sequence was collected from a woman aged 40 to 49 in good health and CMV-seropositive. The chain employs TRBV10-1 and TRBJ1-1, with a weak D call TRBD1 (5 bases). For the CDR3, the DNA is TGCGCCAGCAGTAACAGGATGAACACTGAAGCTTTCTTT. Its protein product is CASSNRMNTEAFF.